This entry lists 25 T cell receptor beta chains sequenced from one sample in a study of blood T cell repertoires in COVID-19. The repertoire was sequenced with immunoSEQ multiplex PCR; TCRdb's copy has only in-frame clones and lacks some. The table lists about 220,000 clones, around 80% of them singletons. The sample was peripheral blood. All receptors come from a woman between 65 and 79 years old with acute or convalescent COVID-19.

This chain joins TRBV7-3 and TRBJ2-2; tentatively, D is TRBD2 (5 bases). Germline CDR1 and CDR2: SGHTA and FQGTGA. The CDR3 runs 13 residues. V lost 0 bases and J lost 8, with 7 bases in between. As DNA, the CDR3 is TGTGCCAGCAGCTTAACAGGGAGAGGGGAGCTGTTTTTT. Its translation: CASSLTGRGELFF.

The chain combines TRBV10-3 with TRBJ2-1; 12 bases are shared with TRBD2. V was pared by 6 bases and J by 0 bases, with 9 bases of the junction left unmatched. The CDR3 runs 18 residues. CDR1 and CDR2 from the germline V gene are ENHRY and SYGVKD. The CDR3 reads CAIRRLAGANGSYNEQFF. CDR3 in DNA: TGTGCCATCAGAAGACTAGCGGGGGCCAACGGCTCCTACAATGAGCAGTTCTTC.

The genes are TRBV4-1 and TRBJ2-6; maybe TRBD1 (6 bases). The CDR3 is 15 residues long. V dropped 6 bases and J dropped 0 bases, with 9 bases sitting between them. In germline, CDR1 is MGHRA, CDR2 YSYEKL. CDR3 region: CASSTGPSGANVLTF. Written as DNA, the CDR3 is TGCGCCAGCAGTACAGGGCCCTCTGGGGCCAACGTCCTGACTTTC.

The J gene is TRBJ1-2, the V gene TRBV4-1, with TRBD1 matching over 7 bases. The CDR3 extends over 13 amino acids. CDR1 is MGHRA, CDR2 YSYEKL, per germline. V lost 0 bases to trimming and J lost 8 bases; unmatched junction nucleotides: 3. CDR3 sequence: CASSQEGGRGYTF. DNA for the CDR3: TGCGCCAGCAGCCAAGAAGGGGGCCGGGGCTACACCTTC.

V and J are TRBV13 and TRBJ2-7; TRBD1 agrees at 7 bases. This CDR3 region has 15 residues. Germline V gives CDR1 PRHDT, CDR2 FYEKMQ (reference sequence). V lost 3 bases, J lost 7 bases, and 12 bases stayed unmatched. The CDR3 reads CASSFRTGGSGEQYF. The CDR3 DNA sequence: TGTGCCAGCAGCTTCAGGACAGGCGGGTCGGGGGAGCAGTACTTC.

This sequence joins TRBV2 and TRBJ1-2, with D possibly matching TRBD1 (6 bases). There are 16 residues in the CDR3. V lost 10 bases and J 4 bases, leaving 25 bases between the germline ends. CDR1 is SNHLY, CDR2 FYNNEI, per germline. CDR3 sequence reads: CATEALSGTPSYGYTF. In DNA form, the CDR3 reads TGTGCCACCGAGGCCTTATCCGGGACACCTTCCTATGGCTACACCTTC.

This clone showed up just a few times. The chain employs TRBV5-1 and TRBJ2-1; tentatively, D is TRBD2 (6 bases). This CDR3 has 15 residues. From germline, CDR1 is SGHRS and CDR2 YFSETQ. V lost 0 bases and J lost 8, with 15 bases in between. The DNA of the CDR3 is TGCGCCAGCAGCTTGGGGCGGGGATTCTCCGATGAGCAGTTCTTC. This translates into CASSLGRGFSDEQFF.

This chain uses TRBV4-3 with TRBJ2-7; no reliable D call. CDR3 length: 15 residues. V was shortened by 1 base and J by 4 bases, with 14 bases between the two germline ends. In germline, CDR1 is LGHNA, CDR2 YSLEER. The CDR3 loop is CASSQGASARYEQYF. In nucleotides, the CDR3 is TGCGCCAGCAGCCAAGGGGCATCCGCAAGGTACGAGCAGTACTTC.

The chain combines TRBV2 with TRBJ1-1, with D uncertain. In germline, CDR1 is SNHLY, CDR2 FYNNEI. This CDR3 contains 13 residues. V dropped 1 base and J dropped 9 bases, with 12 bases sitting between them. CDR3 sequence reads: CASSEVVEGKAFF. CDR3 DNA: TGTGCCAGCAGTGAAGTGGTCGAGGGAAAAGCTTTCTTT.

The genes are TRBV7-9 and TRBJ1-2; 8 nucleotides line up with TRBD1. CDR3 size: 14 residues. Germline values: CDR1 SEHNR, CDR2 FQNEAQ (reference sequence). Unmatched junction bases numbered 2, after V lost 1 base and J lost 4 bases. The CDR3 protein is CASSLGDRLYGYTF. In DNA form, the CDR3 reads TGTGCCAGCAGCTTAGGGGACAGGCTCTATGGCTACACCTTC.

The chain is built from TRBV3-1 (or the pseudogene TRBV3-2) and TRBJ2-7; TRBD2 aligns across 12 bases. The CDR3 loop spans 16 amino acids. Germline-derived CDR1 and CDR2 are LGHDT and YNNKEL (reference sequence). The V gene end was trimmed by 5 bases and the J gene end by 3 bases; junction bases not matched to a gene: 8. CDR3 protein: CASSFLTSGGRYEQYF. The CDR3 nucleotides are TGTGCCAGCAGCTTTCTGACTAGCGGGGGCCGCTACGAGCAGTACTTC.

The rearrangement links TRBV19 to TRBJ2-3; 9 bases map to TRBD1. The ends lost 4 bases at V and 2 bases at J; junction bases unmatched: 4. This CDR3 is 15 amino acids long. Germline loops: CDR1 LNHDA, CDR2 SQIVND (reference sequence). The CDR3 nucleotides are TGTGCCAGTAGTACCTGGGACAGGGTCACAGATACGCAGTATTTT. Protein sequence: CASSTWDRVTDTQYF. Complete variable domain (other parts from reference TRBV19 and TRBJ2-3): DGGITQSPKYLFRKEGQNVTLSCEQNLNHDAMYWYRQDPGQGLRLIYYSQIVNDFQKGDIAEGYSVSREKKESFPLTVTSAQKNPTAFYLCASSTWDRVTDTQYFGPGTRLTVL.

CDR3 DNA: TGTGCCAGCAGTTACCCGGGACAGGGGATCGAGACCCAGTACTTC. It encodes CASSYPGQGIETQYF. The genes are TRBV6-5 and TRBJ2-5, with TRBD1 matching over 10 bases. The trim removed 2 bases at V and 5 bases at J, leaving 5 bases unmatched. Germline lookup yields CDR1 MNHEY and CDR2 SVGAGI. The CDR3 has 15 amino acids.

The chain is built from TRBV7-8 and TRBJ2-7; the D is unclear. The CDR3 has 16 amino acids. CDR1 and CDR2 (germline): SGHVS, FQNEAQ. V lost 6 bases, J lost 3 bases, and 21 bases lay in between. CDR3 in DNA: TGTGCCAGCAGAAATATTGAGTCCCCCGTCGGCTACGAGCAGTACTTC. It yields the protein CASRNIESPVGYEQYF.

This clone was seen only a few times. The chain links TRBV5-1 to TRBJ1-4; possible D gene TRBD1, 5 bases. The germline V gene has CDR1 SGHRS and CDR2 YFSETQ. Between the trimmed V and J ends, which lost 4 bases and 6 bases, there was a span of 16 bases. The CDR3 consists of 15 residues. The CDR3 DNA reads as TGCGCCAGCAGCGCCGGGACTGCGGATTATGAAAAACTGTTTTTT. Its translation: CASSAGTADYEKLFF.

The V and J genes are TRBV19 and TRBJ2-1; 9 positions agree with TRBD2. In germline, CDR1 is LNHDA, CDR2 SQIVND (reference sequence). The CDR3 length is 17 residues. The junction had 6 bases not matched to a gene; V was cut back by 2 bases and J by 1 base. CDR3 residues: CASSIRRGGKSYNEQFF. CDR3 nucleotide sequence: TGTGCCAGTAGTATAAGGCGGGGGGGTAAGTCCTACAATGAGCAGTTCTTC.

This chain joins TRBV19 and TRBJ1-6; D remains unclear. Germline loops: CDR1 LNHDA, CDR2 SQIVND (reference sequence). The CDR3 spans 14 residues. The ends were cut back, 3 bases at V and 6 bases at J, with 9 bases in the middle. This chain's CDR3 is CASSILEFNSPLHF. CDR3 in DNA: TGTGCCAGTAGTATCCTGGAGTTTAATTCACCCCTCCACTTT.

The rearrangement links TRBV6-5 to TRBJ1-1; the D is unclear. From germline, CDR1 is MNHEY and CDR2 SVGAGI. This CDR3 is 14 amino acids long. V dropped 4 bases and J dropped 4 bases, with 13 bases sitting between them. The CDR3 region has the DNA TGTGCCAGCAGTTGGAGGGAGGGCGGCACTGAAGCTTTCTTT. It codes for CASSWREGGTEAFF.

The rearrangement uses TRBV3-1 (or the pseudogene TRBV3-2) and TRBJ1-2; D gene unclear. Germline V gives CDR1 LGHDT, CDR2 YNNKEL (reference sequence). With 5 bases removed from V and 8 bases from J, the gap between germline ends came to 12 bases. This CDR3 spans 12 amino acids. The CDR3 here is CASSDRDRGYTF. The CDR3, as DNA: TGTGCCAGCAGCGACCGGGATCGGGGCTACACCTTC.

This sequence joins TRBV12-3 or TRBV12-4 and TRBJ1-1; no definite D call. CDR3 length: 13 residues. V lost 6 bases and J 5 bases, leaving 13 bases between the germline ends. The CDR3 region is CASSLIGRTEAFF. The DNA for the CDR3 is TGTGCCAGCAGCCTAATCGGGAGGACTGAAGCTTTCTTT.

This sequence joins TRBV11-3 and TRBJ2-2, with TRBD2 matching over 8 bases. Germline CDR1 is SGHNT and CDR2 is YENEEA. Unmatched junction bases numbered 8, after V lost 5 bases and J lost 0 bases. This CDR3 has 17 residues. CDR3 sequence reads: CASSPLAGETNTGELFF. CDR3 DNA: TGTGCCAGCAGCCCCCTAGCGGGCGAGACGAACACCGGGGAGCTGTTTTTT. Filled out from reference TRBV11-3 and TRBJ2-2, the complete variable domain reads EAGVVQSPRYKIIEKKQPVAFWCNPISGHNTLYWYLQNLGQGPELLIRYENEEAVDDSQLPKDRFSAERLKGVDSTLKIQPAELGDSAVYLCASSPLAGETNTGELFFGEGSRLTVL.

CDR3 region: CASSIGPGRSVADTQYF. CDR3 sequence (DNA): TGTGCCAGTAGTATTGGTCCAGGAAGGTCTGTCGCAGATACGCAGTATTTT. The chain carries TRBV19 and TRBJ2-3; no clear D. V lost 3 bases, J lost 4 bases, and 20 bases lay in between. Germline values: CDR1 LNHDA, CDR2 SQIVND (reference sequence). The CDR3 loop spans 17 amino acids.

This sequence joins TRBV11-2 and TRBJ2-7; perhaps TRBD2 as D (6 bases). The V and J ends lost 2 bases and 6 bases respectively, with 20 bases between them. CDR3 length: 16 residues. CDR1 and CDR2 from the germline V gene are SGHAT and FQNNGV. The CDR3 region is CASSLNPTGGWGEQYF. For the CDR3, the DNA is TGTGCCAGCAGCTTAAACCCTACTGGGGGGTGGGGCGAGCAGTACTTC.

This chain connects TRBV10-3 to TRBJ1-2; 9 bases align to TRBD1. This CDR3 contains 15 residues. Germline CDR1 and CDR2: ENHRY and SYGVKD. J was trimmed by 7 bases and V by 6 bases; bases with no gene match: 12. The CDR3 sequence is CAISSTGGESGGYTF. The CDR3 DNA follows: TGTGCCATCAGCTCAACAGGGGGCGAGTCAGGTGGCTACACCTTC.

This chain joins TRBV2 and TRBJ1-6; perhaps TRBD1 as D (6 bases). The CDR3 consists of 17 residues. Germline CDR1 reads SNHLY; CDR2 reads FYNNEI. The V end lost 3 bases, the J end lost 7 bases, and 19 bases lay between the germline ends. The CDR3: CASSDPAGGRLNSPLHF. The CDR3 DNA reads TGTGCCAGCAGTGACCCCGCCGGGGGGCGGTTGAATTCACCCCTCCACTTT. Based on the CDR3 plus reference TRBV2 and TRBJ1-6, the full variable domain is EPEVTQTPSHQVTQMGQEVILRCVPISNHLYFYWYRQILGQKVEFLVSFYNNEISEKSEIFDDQFSVERPDGSNFTLKIRSTKLEDSAMYFCASSDPAGGRLNSPLHFGNGTRLTVT.